Below are 10 T cell receptor beta chains sequenced from a single sample in a study of shared T cell receptors in the human thymus. The data were produced by immunoSEQ multiplex PCR, yet TCRdb's version contains in-frame clones alone and is incomplete. The sample holds about 710,000 clones, approximately 87% seen once. The same data also went into a second study, on human thymus T cells.

Material for sequencing was thymocytes. Receptor source: a boy less than two years old with a congenital heart defect.

The CDR3 is CSASVPGELFF. The CDR3 nucleotides are TGCAGTGCTAGCGTTCCGGGGGAGCTGTTTTTT. The chain couples TRBV20-1 to TRBJ2-2; D not resolved. This CDR3 has 11 amino acids. Germline CDR1 and CDR2: DFQATT and SNEGSKA (reference sequence). With 3 bases removed from V and 8 bases from J, the gap between germline ends came to 7 bases.

The chain recombines TRBV7-2 with TRBJ2-1; D is uncertain. Germline V lookup: CDR1 SGHTA, CDR2 FQGNSA. There are 16 residues in the CDR3. Trimming removed 6 bases at V and 7 bases at J, with 22 bases between. Here the CDR3 reads CASRRGDGSHVNEQFF. The CDR3 DNA reads as TGTGCCAGCAGAAGAGGTGATGGGTCACATGTAAATGAGCAGTTCTTC.

V gene TRBV27 combines with J gene TRBJ2-3; no reliable D call. The V end was cut by 6 bases, the J end by 0 bases, with 7 bases between. Germline-derived CDR1 and CDR2 are MNHEY and SMNVEV (reference sequence). The CDR3 is 13 residues long. CDR3 residues: CASRKTSTDTQYF. In DNA, the CDR3 is TGTGCCAGCAGAAAAACTAGCACAGATACGCAGTATTTT.

V gene TRBV5-5 combines with J gene TRBJ1-4, with TRBD1 identical over 7 bases. CDR3 size: 16 residues. Germline assignment: CDR1 SGHKS and CDR2 YYEKEE (reference sequence). Trimming removed 3 bases from V and 1 base from J; junction bases left unmatched: 6. The CDR3 reads CASSSDRAETNEKLFF. CDR3 bases: TGTGCCAGCAGCTCCGACAGGGCCGAAACTAATGAAAAACTGTTTTTT.

The chain links TRBV18 to TRBJ2-1, with no clear D. This CDR3 is built from 13 residues. CDR1 KGHSH and CDR2 LQKENI come from the germline V gene. V was trimmed by 8 bases and J by 6 bases, leaving 14 bases between them. The chain's CDR3 is CASRIIRSNEQFF. CDR3 bases: TGTGCCAGCCGTATCATACGTAGCAATGAGCAGTTCTTC.

J is TRBJ2-1 and V is TRBV7-8, with D possibly being TRBD1 (7 bases). Trimming took 1 base from V and 7 from J, leaving 20 bases between them. The germline CDR1 and CDR2 sequences are SGHVS and FQNEAQ. CDR3 length equals 17 residues. The CDR3 DNA reads as TGTGCCAGCAGCTTAGTGACCCGACAGGGTGGAGGGAATGAGCAGTTCTTC. Its translation is CASSLVTRQGGGNEQFF.

This clone was observed a few times. The CDR3 sequence: CAWRGPTGGYTGELFF. CDR3 DNA sequence: TGTGCCTGGAGGGGCCCTACCGGGGGATACACCGGGGAGCTGTTTTTT. The chain is built from TRBV30 and TRBJ2-2; possible D gene TRBD2, 6 bases. This CDR3 spans 16 amino acids. Germline CDR1 GTSNPN, CDR2 SVGIG (reference sequence). Trimming removed 3 bases at V and 3 bases at J, with 17 bases between.

J is TRBJ2-7 and V is TRBV4-1, with a possible D match to TRBD1 (6 bases). With 0 bases removed from V and 3 bases from J, the gap between germline ends came to 15 bases. This CDR3 has 16 residues. Germline V lookup: CDR1 MGHRA, CDR2 YSYEKL. This chain's CDR3 is CASSQEGPRGIYEQYF. DNA of the CDR3: TGCGCCAGCAGCCAAGAGGGACCGAGGGGGATCTACGAGCAGTACTTC.

The CDR3 DNA sequence: TGTGCCAGCAGCTCGACTAGCGAGTCTGAGGAGCAGTACTTC. Protein sequence: CASSSTSESEEQYF. The chain employs TRBV6-4 and TRBJ2-7; the match to TRBD2 covers 8 bases. Looked up from germline, CDR1 is MRHNA and CDR2 is SNTAGT. CDR3 length: 14 residues. Trimming cost V 6 bases and J 7 bases; bases outside gene matches: 11.

The chain recombines TRBV9 with TRBJ2-6; 9 positions match TRBD2. Trimming removed 4 bases from V and 0 bases from J; junction bases left unmatched: 14. Germline V gene sequence: CDR1 SGDLS, CDR2 YYNGEE. CDR3 length equals 20 residues. Here the CDR3 DNA reads TGTGCCAGCAGCATATTCAGCGGGGGGCCACTCTACTCTGGGGCCAACGTCCTGACTTTC. Protein: CASSIFSGGPLYSGANVLTF.